These 10 T cell receptor beta chains share one sample of origin, sequenced in a study of blood T cell repertoires in COVID-19 (dated by TCRdb to the early 2020s). The library was made by the immunoSEQ multiplex PCR assay. TCRdb limited this immuneACCESS table to in-frame rearrangements with V and J called. A share of clones is missing; checked studies link under half to unresolved V genes, and the rest is unexplained. The sample contains 150,000 or so clones, roughly 78% of them found a single time. The ten largest clones add up to 12% to 15% of the sample. The sample was peripheral blood. These receptors all stem from a human donor with acute or convalescent COVID-19. The donor label of this sample is uncertain.

The genes are TRBV1 and TRBJ1-5; the D segment call TRBD1 is taken from the table without a DNA check. TRBV1 represents a pseudogene. The CDR3 loop spans 16 amino acids. This chain's CDR3 is CTSPEGAVYSNQPQHF. The CDR3 bases are TGCACCAGCCCCGAGGGGGCGGTCTATAGCAATCAGCCCCAGCATTTT.

The chain carries TRBV7-3 and TRBJ2-5, with D maybe TRBD1 (6 bases). V gave up 1 base and J gave up 5 bases, with 17 bases separating them. Germline V gives CDR1 SGHTA, CDR2 FQGTGA. This CDR3 spans 16 amino acids. The CDR3 protein is CASSLNGGRGRETQYF. CDR3 nucleotides: TGTGCCAGCAGCTTAAACGGTGGCAGGGGCAGGGAGACCCAGTACTTC.

Here the CDR3 DNA reads TGTGCTAGTGGCACAGACGGCTCCGGGCCCCAGCATTTT. Encoded protein: CASGTDGSGPQHF. The chain has TRBV12-5 and TRBJ1-5; D call uncertain. Germline CDR1 reads LGHNT; CDR2 reads FRNRAP. Trimming cost V 6 bases and J 9 bases, with 15 bases left between them. This CDR3 region has 13 residues.

The V gene is TRBV19, the J gene TRBJ1-6; D perhaps matches TRBD1 (5 bases). CDR3 length: 15 amino acids. CDR1 LNHDA and CDR2 SQIVND come from the germline V gene (reference sequence). The V end was cut by 6 bases, the J end by 7 bases, with 16 bases between. The CDR3 DNA follows: TGTGCCAGTAGGGACACGGGAGCAACGAATTCACCCCTCCACTTT. Protein product: CASRDTGATNSPLHF.

V is TRBV4-2 and J is TRBJ1-5, with 8 bases lining up with TRBD1. The CDR3 has 18 residues. CDR1 and CDR2 from the germline V gene are LGHNA and YNFKEQ. Losses at the gene ends were 1 base for V and 2 bases for J; bases not matched to a gene: 10. As DNA, the CDR3 is TGTGCCAGCAGCCAAGGAGACAGGGGAGAATGGGGCAATCAGCCCCAGCATTTT. Protein product: CASSQGDRGEWGNQPQHF.

The rearrangement links TRBV5-1 to TRBJ2-2; D is perhaps TRBD2 (5 bases). Germline V gene data show CDR1 as SGHRS and CDR2 as YFSETQ. Trimming left V 4 bases short and J 6 bases short, with 19 bases between. This CDR3 is built from 16 residues. The CDR3 reads CASSPWETSLAGELFF. DNA of the CDR3: TGCGCCAGCAGCCCCTGGGAGACCTCACTAGCCGGGGAGCTGTTTTTT. The whole variable domain, filled in from reference TRBV5-1 and TRBJ2-2, reads KAGVTQTPRYLIKTRGQQVTLSCSPISGHRSVSWYQQTPGQGLQFLFEYFSETQRNKGNFPGRFSGRQFSNSRSEMNVSTLELGDSALYLCASSPWETSLAGELFFGEGSRLTVL.

The rearrangement links TRBV13 to TRBJ2-7; TRBD1 aligns across 8 bases. CDR3 size: 14 residues. Trimming took 1 base from V and 2 from J; bases not matched to a gene: 1. Germline V lookup: CDR1 PRHDT, CDR2 FYEKMQ (reference sequence). The CDR3 spells CASSLEQGAYEQYF. CDR3 DNA: TGTGCCAGCAGCTTAGAACAGGGGGCCTACGAGCAGTACTTC. The full variable domain, its missing parts supplied by reference TRBV13 and TRBJ2-7, is AAGVIQSPRHLIKEKRETATLKCYPIPRHDTVYWYQQGPGQDPQFLISFYEKMQSDKGSIPDRFSAQQFSDYHSELNMSSLELGDSALYFCASSLEQGAYEQYFGPGTRLTVT.

The V and J genes are TRBV11-1 and TRBJ1-2; possibly TRBD1 for D (5 bases). This CDR3 has 15 amino acids. Germline lookup yields CDR1 SGHAT and CDR2 FQDESV (reference sequence). Trimming removed 1 base at V and 8 bases at J, with 17 bases between. In nucleotides, the CDR3 is TGTGCCAGCAGCTTAGACGATCGGGGGACTGGGGGCTACACCTTC. Translated: CASSLDDRGTGGYTF.

This sequence joins TRBV7-8 and TRBJ1-1; 7 bases align to TRBD1. This CDR3 region has 14 residues. In germline, CDR1 is SGHVS, CDR2 FQNEAQ. V gave up 1 base and J gave up 2 bases; unmatched junction bases: 1. The DNA of the CDR3 is TGTGCCAGCAGCTTAGTAGGGGGCAACACTGAAGCTTTCTTT. Protein sequence: CASSLVGGNTEAFF.

DNA for the CDR3: TGTGCCAGCAGTGCAGTGCTCAACACTGAAGCTTTCTTT. Protein: CASSAVLNTEAFF. V gene TRBV2 combines with J gene TRBJ1-1; D ambiguous. V lost 4 bases, J lost 2 bases, and 8 bases lay in between. CDR3 size: 13 residues. CDR1 is SNHLY and CDR2 is FYNNEI in the germline V gene.